One sample yielded the 14 T cell receptor beta chains listed below, sequenced in a study of shared T cell receptors in the human thymus (dated by TCRdb to about 2021). The method was the immunoSEQ multiplex PCR assay. Held by TCRdb, this immuneACCESS table contains in-frame sequences only and omits some clones. Under half of the omission traces to an unresolved V gene where checked; the cause of the rest is unknown. In all, the sample holds about 610,000 clones, and approximately 87% of those were seen once. The ten largest make up about 0.01% of the sample. The sample was also linked to a second study, of human thymus T cells.

The sequenced material came from thymocytes. The origin of the receptors is a boy under two years old with a congenital heart defect. Donor details come from another sample of the same person, matched by shared clones.

The chain carries TRBV7-8 and TRBJ2-3; 9 bases map to TRBD2. Germline assignment: CDR1 SGHVS and CDR2 FQNEAQ. The CDR3 is made up of 18 amino acids. The junction had 12 bases not matched to a gene; V was cut back by 5 bases and J by 0 bases. In DNA, the CDR3 is TGTGCCAGCAGCAACCCCTGGACTAGCGATCATAGCACAGATACGCAGTATTTT. Its translation: CASSNPWTSDHSTDTQYF.

This clone has a single count. This rearrangement joins TRBV7-9 to TRBJ2-7; 7 bases agree with TRBD1. Trimming removed 6 bases from V and 2 bases from J; junction bases left unmatched: 13. From germline, CDR1 is SEHNR and CDR2 FQNEAQ (reference sequence). The CDR3 loop spans 16 amino acids. For the CDR3, the DNA is TGTGCCAGCAGTCTACACCGGACAGGCCATCCCTACGAGCAGTACTTC. It yields the protein CASSLHRTGHPYEQYF. The entire variable domain, with the rest obtained from reference TRBV7-9 and TRBJ2-7, is as follows: DTGVSQNPRHKITKRGQNVTFRCDPISEHNRLYWYRQTLGQGPEFLTYFQNEAQLEKSRLLSDRFSAERPKGSFSTLEIQRTEQGDSAMYLCASSLHRTGHPYEQYFGPGTRLTVT.

The V and J genes are TRBV4-2 and TRBJ1-5; TRBD1 matches at 9 bases. Germline V CDR1 and CDR2: LGHNA, YNFKEQ. The CDR3 is 16 amino acids. J was trimmed by 4 bases and V by 3 bases; bases with no gene match: 7. This chain's CDR3 is CASSQTTGGRNQPQHF. CDR3 nucleotides: TGTGCCAGCAGCCAGACAACAGGGGGCAGGAATCAGCCCCAGCATTTT.

The J gene is TRBJ2-7, the V gene TRBV30, with 7 bases aligning to TRBD2. This CDR3 contains 16 residues. V lost 0 bases and J lost 0; bases outside the gene matches: 8. The germline gives CDR1 GTSNPN, CDR2 SVGIG (reference sequence). The CDR3 spells CAWSVGGLAVSYEQYF. DNA for the CDR3: TGTGCCTGGAGTGTGGGCGGGCTAGCGGTCTCCTACGAGCAGTACTTC.

The chain employs TRBV2 and TRBJ2-2; 10 nucleotides line up with TRBD2. Unmatched junction bases numbered 28, after V lost 8 bases and J lost 4 bases. Germline CDR1 and CDR2: SNHLY and FYNNEI. This CDR3 contains 22 residues. CDR3 region: CASHKQKGDPSGRSELTGELFF. DNA of the CDR3: TGTGCCAGCCACAAACAAAAGGGGGACCCTAGCGGGAGAAGTGAACTCACCGGGGAGCTGTTTTTT.

V gene TRBV2 combines with J gene TRBJ2-1; D perhaps matches TRBD2 (6 bases). The CDR3 covers 15 residues. The V gene lost 7 bases and the J gene lost 6 bases, with 19 bases spanning the gap. Per the germline V gene, CDR1 is SNHLY and CDR2 is FYNNEI. DNA for the CDR3: TGTGCCAGCACCCGAAGGCGGGATCCGGTCAATGAGCAGTTCTTC. It encodes CASTRRRDPVNEQFF.

J is TRBJ2-3 and V is TRBV6-1; 8 bases line up with TRBD1. The junction had 8 bases not matched to a gene; V was cut back by 3 bases and J by 6 bases. The CDR3 is made up of 15 amino acids. Germline assignment: CDR1 MNHNS and CDR2 SASEGT. CDR3 amino acids: CASSESQGAKDTQYF. DNA for the CDR3: TGTGCCAGCAGTGAGTCCCAGGGGGCTAAGGATACGCAGTATTTT.

The chain combines TRBV7-9 with TRBJ1-5, with no clear D. The ends were cut back, 3 bases at V and 5 bases at J, with 8 bases in the middle. Germline V gives CDR1 SEHNR, CDR2 FQNEAQ (reference sequence). The CDR3 is made up of 13 amino acids. CDR3 sequence reads: CASSLNGDQPQHF. In DNA form, the CDR3 reads TGTGCCAGCAGCTTGAACGGTGATCAGCCCCAGCATTTT.

The rearrangement joins TRBV5-1 to TRBJ2-5, with TRBD2 identical over 11 bases. The CDR3 has 15 amino acids. V shed 4 bases and J 5 bases; nucleotides not matched to a gene: 7. The germline gives CDR1 SGHRS, CDR2 YFSETQ. The CDR3 region is CASSPLAGGGETQYF. CDR3 DNA sequence: TGCGCCAGCAGCCCCCTAGCGGGAGGCGGGGAGACCCAGTACTTC.

The gene calls are TRBV11-3 and TRBJ2-1; D is ambiguous. This CDR3 is 14 amino acids long. V gave up 1 base and J gave up 0 bases, with 4 bases separating them. Germline V gene lookup returns CDR1 SGHNT and CDR2 YENEEA. The CDR3 DNA follows: TGTGCCAGCAGCTTAGCGGGCTCCTACAATGAGCAGTTCTTC. Translation: CASSLAGSYNEQFF. The whole variable domain, remainder taken from reference TRBV11-3 and TRBJ2-1, is EAGVVQSPRYKIIEKKQPVAFWCNPISGHNTLYWYLQNLGQGPELLIRYENEEAVDDSQLPKDRFSAERLKGVDSTLKIQPAELGDSAVYLCASSLAGSYNEQFFGPGTRLTVL.

The chain links TRBV12-5 to TRBJ2-7, with a tentative D call TRBD2 (5 bases). Deletions cut 1 base from V and 12 bases from J, with 16 bases between. The CDR3 covers 13 residues. Per germline, CDR1 LGHNT and CDR2 FRNRAP. The CDR3 nucleotides read TGTGCTAGTGGTTTGGCGACTATATCCCCGGGGTACTTC. Residues: CASGLATISPGYF.

The V and J genes are TRBV28 and TRBJ2-3, with 8 bases matching TRBD2. Unmatched junction bases numbered 17, after V lost 5 bases and J lost 1 base. The CDR3 runs 19 residues. Germline-derived CDR1 and CDR2 are MDHEN and SYDVKM. CDR3 DNA sequence: TGTGCCAGCAGTCCTCCCCCACTAGCGGCCTACCGGCGCACAGATACGCAGTATTTT. It encodes CASSPPPLAAYRRTDTQYF.

V is TRBV30 and J is TRBJ2-7; D is unresolved. V shed 2 bases and J shed 2 bases, with 13 bases lying between them. The CDR3 covers 14 residues. Per germline, CDR1 GTSNPN and CDR2 SVGIG (reference sequence). The CDR3 region is CAWSPKREPYEQYF. The CDR3, as DNA: TGTGCCTGGAGTCCTAAGCGCGAGCCCTACGAGCAGTACTTC.

The V gene is TRBV5-1, the J gene TRBJ2-2; a possible D gene is TRBD1 (6 bases). The CDR3 is 13 residues long. V gave up 5 bases and J gave up 5 bases, with 10 bases separating them. Germline CDR1 SGHRS, CDR2 YFSETQ. This CDR3 reads CASRRRGTGELFF. The CDR3 region has the DNA TGCGCCAGCAGACGTAGGGGGACCGGGGAGCTGTTTTTT.